The sequence of this T cell receptor (beta chain) was determined in a study of shared clonotypes between healthy human individuals. Study-level background: CD4 naive and memory got three plates each, CD8 naive two, CD8 memory one. Study results and caveats: Lower generation probabilities were found for non-shared clonotypes than for those shared by all four donors.

CD8 cells classed as naive were CD45RO-negative and positively selected for CCR7, excluding terminally differentiated effector memory CD45RA+ cells. Germline-derived CDR1 and CDR2 are SGHKS and YYEKEE (reference sequence). Between the trimmed V and J ends, which lost 4 bases and 7 bases, there was a span of 24 bases. This CDR3 region has 16 residues. This clone has just one count. Antigen: not known. Repertoires were generated with immunoSEQ multiplex PCR, while TCRdb's copy carries only in-frame clones and drops some. The table lists a few million clones, around 95% of them singletons. Sequencing was performed on naive CD8+ T cells from PBMCs. The origin of this receptor is a man between 18 and 29 years old in good health. Some clones in this sample may be carry-over from other donors' samples. The chain joins TRBV5-5 to TRBJ2-7; D is ambiguous. The CDR3 protein is CASSNTLGPGTTEQYF. The CDR3 coding sequence is TGTGCCAGCAGCAACACATTGGGTCCTGGAACTACGGAGCAGTACTTC.